This passage covers 18 T cell receptor beta chains from one sample sequenced in a study of blood T cell repertoires in COVID-19. This table comes from immunoSEQ multiplex PCR, and its TCRdb copy is limited to in-frame clones, with some not included. The table has 130,000 to 150,000 clones, roughly 84% seen once. The sample consisted of PBMCs or T cells enriched from blood (not recorded which). Receptor source: a woman in her fifties or sixties who had been exposed to COVID-19.

CDR3 in amino acids: CASSPGQGLLEQYF. The CDR3 nucleotides are TGTGCCAGCAGCCCGGGACAGGGCCTCCTCGAGCAGTACTTC. The chain has TRBV9 and TRBJ2-7; 9 bases fit TRBD1. This CDR3 has 14 residues. The junction had 8 bases not matched to a gene; V was cut back by 4 bases and J by 6 bases. Germline CDR1 SGDLS, CDR2 YYNGEE.

This clone is a singleton in its sample. The chain combines TRBV27 with TRBJ2-1; 7 bases align to TRBD2. From germline, CDR1 is MNHEY and CDR2 SMNVEV (reference sequence). This CDR3 spans 14 amino acids. Germline trimming cut 7 bases from V and 4 bases from J; bases unmatched to any gene: 7. CDR3 bases: TGTGCCAGCACCTCATTAGCGGGTTACAATGAGCAGTTCTTC. The encoded protein is CASTSLAGYNEQFF.

The V and J genes are TRBV5-5 and TRBJ2-5; TRBD2 is a possible D gene (5 bases). V was shortened by 3 bases and J by 5 bases, with 11 bases between the two germline ends. Per germline, CDR1 SGHKS and CDR2 YYEKEE (reference sequence). The CDR3 loop spans 13 amino acids. The CDR3 DNA reads TGTGCCAGCAGCTCCGGACTGCGGGAGACCCAGTACTTC. Translated: CASSSGLRETQYF.

The rearrangement joins TRBV19 to TRBJ2-2; D is perhaps TRBD2 (5 bases). Trimming took 4 bases from V and 4 from J, leaving 16 bases between them. Per germline, CDR1 LNHDA and CDR2 SQIVND (reference sequence). This CDR3 comprises 16 residues. The DNA of the CDR3 is TGTGCCAGTAGTACTACATGGCGTCGGGGCACCGGGGAGCTGTTTTTT. Protein product: CASSTTWRRGTGELFF.

The V and J genes are TRBV19 and TRBJ1-2, with TRBD1 as a possible D gene (5 bases). The V end was cut by 4 bases, the J end by 1 base, with 13 bases between. CDR1 and CDR2 (germline): LNHDA, SQIVND (reference sequence). The CDR3 length is 15 residues. The CDR3 DNA follows: TGTGCCAGTAGTACCCAGGGCTCCCTTAACTATGGCTACACCTTC. Translated: CASSTQGSLNYGYTF.

The gene calls are TRBV7-9 and TRBJ2-5, with 9 bases that match TRBD1. With V trimmed by 5 bases and J by 2 bases, 9 bases remained unmatched. This CDR3 contains 16 residues. The germline V gene encodes CDR1 SEHNR and CDR2 FQNEAQ (reference sequence). CDR3 in amino acids: CASSPAGQGLQETQYF. The CDR3 DNA follows: TGTGCCAGCAGCCCAGCTGGACAGGGGCTACAAGAGACCCAGTACTTC.

The gene calls are TRBV12-5 and TRBJ1-4, with 8 bases matching TRBD1. The CDR3 consists of 14 residues. Germline V CDR1 and CDR2: LGHNT, FRNRAP. V shed 6 bases and J 7 bases; nucleotides not matched to a gene: 7. CDR3 loop: CASGPGQGGEKLFF. The DNA for the CDR3 is TGTGCTAGTGGCCCCGGACAGGGAGGTGAAAAACTGTTTTTT.

V is TRBV7-8 and J is TRBJ2-7; TRBD1 agrees at 7 bases. The CDR3 contains 14 residues. Trimming took 3 bases from V and 2 from J; bases not matched to a gene: 4. CDR1 SGHVS and CDR2 FQNEAQ come from the germline V gene. CDR3 DNA: TGTGCCAGCAGCTTGGACAGGTCCACCTACGAGCAGTACTTC. Protein sequence: CASSLDRSTYEQYF.

The chain employs TRBV2 and TRBJ2-2, with a tentative D call TRBD2 (5 bases). The CDR3 extends over 14 amino acids. V lost 3 bases, J lost 3 bases, and 8 bases lay in between. The germline gives CDR1 SNHLY, CDR2 FYNNEI. CDR3 bases: TGTGCCAGCAGTGACCGGGATTACACCGGGGAGCTGTTTTTT. It yields the protein CASSDRDYTGELFF.

The chain uses TRBV30 and TRBJ2-7; 12 nucleotides agree with TRBD2. The J segment lost 4 bases and the V segment lost 1 base, leaving 2 bases of the junction unmatched. CDR3 size: 14 residues. The germline gives CDR1 GTSNPN, CDR2 SVGIG (reference sequence). CDR3 in amino acids: CAWSGTSGIYEQYF. In DNA, the CDR3 is TGTGCCTGGAGTGGGACTAGCGGGATTTACGAGCAGTACTTC.

This chain links TRBV5-6 with TRBJ1-2, with no clear D. The CDR3 length is 13 residues. With 4 bases removed from V and 6 bases from J, the gap between germline ends came to 13 bases. The germline CDR1 and CDR2 sequences are SGHDT and YYEEEE. In DNA, the CDR3 is TGTGCCAGCAGCCCCCAGGCCCTGCATGGCTACACCTTC. As protein: CASSPQALHGYTF.

The CDR3 is CASSGGTGIPLEGYTF. For the CDR3, the DNA is TGTGCCAGCAGTGGGGGGACAGGGATCCCGCTGGAAGGCTACACCTTC. This chain links TRBV27 with TRBJ1-2; 9 nucleotides line up with TRBD1. Trimming at V came to 5 bases and at J to 8 bases, leaving 15 bases not matched to a gene. Germline V gene sequence: CDR1 MNHEY, CDR2 SMNVEV (reference sequence). This CDR3 is built from 16 residues.

V and J are TRBV27 and TRBJ2-3; possible D gene TRBD2, 7 bases. V lost 2 bases to trimming and J lost 0 bases, with 15 bases between them. This CDR3 comprises 17 residues. Germline lookup yields CDR1 MNHEY and CDR2 SMNVEV (reference sequence). In DNA form, the CDR3 reads TGTGCCAGCAGTTTAACAGGGAGGGGAGTTAGCACAGATACGCAGTATTTT. Protein product: CASSLTGRGVSTDTQYF.

The chain joins TRBV6-5 to TRBJ2-7, with 10 nucleotides matching TRBD1. The CDR3 has 15 amino acids. Germline CDR1 reads MNHEY; CDR2 reads SVGAGI. V lost 5 bases to trimming and J lost 4 bases; unmatched junction nucleotides: 8. The CDR3 DNA follows: TGTGCCAGCAGTAACGACAGGGGGCGCGGGTACGAGCAGTACTTC. Protein: CASSNDRGRGYEQYF.

The chain combines TRBV29-1 with TRBJ2-5; perhaps TRBD1 as D (5 bases). Trimming shortened V by 7 bases and J by 4 bases, and 19 bases separated the two germline ends. This CDR3 has 14 amino acids. Germline V lookup: CDR1 SQVTM, CDR2 ANQGSEA. Here the CDR3 reads CSAWGQGVGETQYF. For the CDR3, the DNA is TGCAGCGCCTGGGGTCAGGGTGTTGGAGAGACCCAGTACTTC.

This clone appeared once. V usage is TRBV7-2 and J usage is TRBJ2-3; weak D call: TRBD2 (5 bases). V lost 5 bases and J 2 bases, leaving 17 bases between the germline ends. The CDR3 runs 16 residues. Germline V gene lookup returns CDR1 SGHTA and CDR2 FQGNSA. In DNA form, the CDR3 reads TGTGCCAGCAGCCCGGTGCGACTGAGGGCCACAGATACGCAGTATTTT. Translated, it gives CASSPVRLRATDTQYF.

This sequence joins TRBV7-9 and TRBJ1-4; possibly TRBD1 for D (5 bases). Germline CDR1 is SEHNR and CDR2 is FQNEAQ (reference sequence). The CDR3 covers 14 residues. V was trimmed by 5 bases and J by 8 bases, leaving 15 bases between them. Here the CDR3 reads CASSRGLGKEKLFF. CDR3 DNA sequence: TGTGCCAGCAGCCGGGGGTTAGGGAAGGAAAAACTGTTTTTT.

The V and J genes are TRBV10-3 and TRBJ2-2; TRBD2 aligns across 11 bases. J gave up 5 bases and V 6 bases, and 8 bases lay outside the gene matches. Germline V gene sequence: CDR1 ENHRY, CDR2 SYGVKD. CDR3 size: 16 residues. CDR3 in amino acids: CAISDRLAGQTGELFF. CDR3 nucleotides: TGTGCCATCAGCGACCGACTAGCGGGGCAAACCGGGGAGCTGTTTTTT.